The 26 T cell receptor beta chains below were found in one sample sequenced in a study of metastatic and nonmetastatic thyroid tumors. No patient had received any treatment before thyroid surgery. TCRdb re-called the PCR reads via MiXCR. There are approximately 25,000 clones in the sample; approximately 22% occur only once, and approximately 25% lies in the top ten. Sequencing used blood. The source of these receptors is a male donor with papillary thyroid cancer or a benign thyroid nodule (not recorded which). Some clones in this sample may be carry-over from other donors' samples.

In regard to this clone: One end of the junction does not line up with germline, which may come from a read error. This sequence joins TRBV4-2 and TRBJ2-7; D uncertain. Germline V gene data show CDR1 as LGHNA and CDR2 as YNFKEQ. This CDR3 contains 15 residues. CDR3 DNA: TGTGCCAGCAGCCAAGACAGAGGCCGCTCCTACGAGAAGTACTTC. Translating gives CASSQDRGRSYEKYF.

This sequence joins TRBV11-1 and TRBJ2-5; D ambiguous. In germline, CDR1 is SGHAT, CDR2 FQDESV (reference sequence). The CDR3 has 14 residues. V was cut by 3 bases and J by 0 bases, with 8 bases left in between. CDR3 DNA sequence: TGTGCCAGCAGCTTTGACACGTACCAAGAGACCCAGTACTTC. Translated: CASSFDTYQETQYF.

This clone was found many times. This same CDR3 is encoded by further DNA sequences in the sample. The chain is built from TRBV28 and TRBJ2-2; 14 bases map to TRBD2. Germline V CDR1 and CDR2: MDHEN, SYDVKM. The length of the CDR3 is 19 residues. With V trimmed by 3 bases and J by 5 bases, 11 bases remained unmatched. This chain's CDR3 is CASSFRLMGLAGVTGELFF. The CDR3 DNA reads TGTGCCAGCAGTTTCCGATTAATGGGACTAGCGGGAGTTACCGGGGAGCTGTTTTTT.

As regards this clone: Sequence at one end of the junction differs from germline and may be a read error. The sample contains more than one DNA sequence encoding this CDR3. The chain employs TRBV6-5 and TRBJ1-1, with D perhaps TRBD1 (6 bases). Germline V CDR1 and CDR2: MNHEY, SVGAGI. The CDR3 covers 15 residues. CDR3 region: CASSYLMTGGTEAFF. The CDR3 coding sequence is TGTGCCAGTAGTTACCTCATGACAGGCGGCACTGAAGCTTTCTTT.

This clone was detected ten times or more. This chain joins TRBV5-1 and TRBJ1-2, with D unclear. The V gene lost 0 bases and the J gene lost 2 bases, with 8 bases spanning the gap. The CDR3 has 14 residues. Germline CDR1 reads SGHRS; CDR2 reads YFSETQ. The CDR3 reads CASSLATVNYGYTF. The DNA of the CDR3 is TGCGCCAGCAGCTTGGCGACCGTAAACTATGGCTACACCTTC. Drawing the rest from reference TRBV5-1 and TRBJ1-2, the complete variable domain is KAGVTQTPRYLIKTRGQQVTLSCSPISGHRSVSWYQQTPGQGLQFLFEYFSETQRNKGNFPGRFSGRQFSNSRSEMNVSTLELGDSALYLCASSLATVNYGYTFGSGTRLTVV.

This clone showed up many times. This rearrangement joins TRBV11-3 to TRBJ2-7, with D perhaps TRBD1 (5 bases). The V gene lost 5 bases and the J gene lost 2 bases, with 16 bases spanning the gap. CDR1 SGHNT and CDR2 YENEEA come from the germline V gene. The CDR3 consists of 15 residues. CDR3 amino acids: CASSDPLDTAYEQYF. The CDR3 nucleotides are TGTGCCAGCAGCGACCCCCTGGACACAGCCTACGAGCAGTACTTC.

This clone came up many times. The chain couples TRBV2 to TRBJ1-4, with TRBD1 matching over 9 bases. Trimming took 11 bases from V and 7 from J; bases not matched to a gene: 8. Germline V CDR1 and CDR2: SNHLY, FYNNEI. This CDR3 has 13 amino acids. The CDR3 nucleotides read TGTGCCGGGAACCGGGACAGGGCTGAAAAACTGTTTTTT. It codes for CAGNRDRAEKLFF.

This clone has ten or more counts. The chain has TRBV27 and TRBJ1-1, with D possibly matching TRBD1 (6 bases). CDR3 length: 12 residues. The germline V gene has CDR1 MNHEY and CDR2 SMNVEV (reference sequence). Trimming removed 7 bases from V and 4 bases from J, with 10 bases in between. The chain's CDR3 is CASKEQGTEAFF. The CDR3 DNA follows: TGTGCCAGCAAAGAACAGGGCACTGAAGCTTTCTTT.

This clone came up many times. The rearrangement links TRBV19 to TRBJ2-1, with TRBD2 matching over 7 bases. The germline gives CDR1 LNHDA, CDR2 SQIVND (reference sequence). J lost 6 bases, V lost 0 bases, and 5 bases had no gene match. The CDR3 spans 15 residues. CDR3 residues: CASSIEASGFNEQFF. CDR3 bases: TGTGCCAGTAGTATAGAGGCTAGCGGATTCAATGAGCAGTTCTTC.

The table lists this clone with many counts. The gene calls are TRBV12-3 or TRBV12-4 and TRBJ2-7; D is undetermined. V was cut by 0 bases and J by 1 base, with 10 bases left in between. CDR3 length: 15 amino acids. The CDR3: CASSLAVGRSYEQYF. CDR3 nucleotide sequence: TGTGCCAGCAGTTTAGCGGTAGGCCGATCCTACGAGCAGTACTTC.

The chain links TRBV4-3 to TRBJ1-1; 9 positions agree with TRBD1. The junction had 7 bases not matched to a gene; V was cut back by 3 bases and J by 2 bases. Germline V gene data show CDR1 as LGHNA and CDR2 as YSLEER. The CDR3 length is 16 residues. CDR3 in amino acids: CASSHLRTGVNTEAFF. DNA for the CDR3: TGCGCCAGCAGCCACCTTCGGACAGGGGTTAACACTGAAGCTTTCTTT.

This clone was seen a handful of times. This rearrangement joins TRBV25-1 to TRBJ1-1; D ambiguous. The CDR3 has 15 residues. With 1 base removed from V and 3 bases from J, the gap between germline ends came to 12 bases. Germline V gives CDR1 MGHDK, CDR2 SYGVNS. CDR3: CASSESRGPDTEAFF. In DNA form, the CDR3 reads TGTGCCAGCAGTGAATCCAGAGGGCCCGACACTGAAGCTTTCTTT.

This clone was seen repeatedly, ten times or more. This chain connects TRBV29-1 to TRBJ2-1, with 7 positions matching TRBD1. This CDR3 region has 15 residues. Germline V gives CDR1 SQVTM, CDR2 ANQGSEA. With 6 bases clipped from V and 7 bases from J, the junction kept 15 bases outside the gene matches. The CDR3 loop reads CSVERGDRAFNEQFF. In DNA, the CDR3 is TGCAGCGTCGAAAGGGGAGACAGGGCCTTTAATGAGCAGTTCTTC.

The J gene is TRBJ1-1, the V gene TRBV7-2; weak D call: TRBD1 (5 bases). This CDR3 has 13 amino acids. Trimming removed 10 bases from V and 1 base from J, with 13 bases in between. The germline V gene has CDR1 SGHTA and CDR2 FQGNSA. CDR3 DNA: TGTGCCAACAGGACGTACGGGAACACTGAAGCTTTCTTT. Protein product: CANRTYGNTEAFF.

As regards this clone: Relative to the germline gene, one junction end is altered; a read error may explain this. The V gene is TRBV28, the J gene TRBJ2-7, with D possibly being TRBD1 (6 bases). Germline V gene lookup returns CDR1 MDHEN and CDR2 SYDVKM. This CDR3 has 16 amino acids. The CDR3 sequence: CASSSPVTVGHYEQYF. The CDR3 DNA reads as TGTGCCAGCAGTTCTCCCGTGACAGTGGGACACTACGAACAGTACTTC. The variable domain in full, with the rest retrieved from reference TRBV28 and TRBJ2-7, is DVKVTQSSRYLVKRTGEKVFLECVQDMDHENMFWYRQDPGLGLRLIYFSYDVKMKEKGDIPEGYSVSREKKERFSLILESASTNQTSMYLCASSSPVTVGHYEQYFGPGTRLTVT.

The chain carries TRBV18 and TRBJ2-7; 8 nucleotides line up with TRBD2. With 3 bases clipped from V and 3 bases from J, the junction kept 4 bases outside the gene matches. The CDR3 extends over 14 amino acids. Germline V gives CDR1 KGHSH, CDR2 LQKENI. In DNA form, the CDR3 reads TGTGCCAGCTCACCCGTAGCGGGATGCTACGAGCAGTACTTC. Translating it yields CASSPVAGCYEQYF. Filled out from reference TRBV18 and TRBJ2-7, the complete variable domain reads NAGVMQNPRHLVRRRGQEARLRCSPMKGHSHVYWYRQLPEEGLKFMVYLQKENIIDESGMPKERFSAEFPKEGPSILRIQQVVRGDSAAYFCASSPVAGCYEQYFGPGTRLTVT.

There are many counts of this clone. This chain joins TRBV27 and TRBJ1-2; no firm D call. The CDR3 length is 14 residues. Germline lookup yields CDR1 MNHEY and CDR2 SMNVEV (reference sequence). V gave up 4 bases and J gave up 7 bases, with 16 bases separating them. In nucleotides, the CDR3 is TGTGCCAGCAGTTCGGGCGGTCCTTTGGGTGGCTACACCTTC. Translation gives CASSSGGPLGGYTF.

This clone appeared many times. This chain links TRBV2 with TRBJ1-5; TRBD1 matches at 10 bases. The V and J ends lost 4 bases and 2 bases, in that order; junction bases with no gene match: 5. Germline V gives CDR1 SNHLY, CDR2 FYNNEI. This CDR3 contains 16 residues. The CDR3 region is CASSGDRGAGNQPQHF. The CDR3 bases are TGTGCCAGCAGTGGGGACAGGGGTGCCGGCAATCAGCCCCAGCATTTT.

The sample holds many counts of this clone. V is TRBV14 and J is TRBJ1-5; unclear D gene. Germline CDR1 reads SGHDN; CDR2 reads FVKESK. Trimming stripped 0 bases from V and 7 bases from J, with 7 bases between. The CDR3 runs to 13 residues. The CDR3: CASSQDIGQPQHF. The CDR3 coding sequence is TGTGCCAGCAGCCAAGATATCGGGCAGCCCCAGCATTTT.

This clone showed up just a few times. The chain has TRBV6-4 and TRBJ2-7, with D perhaps matching TRBD1 (7 bases). Germline V gene lookup returns CDR1 MRHNA and CDR2 SNTAGT. The CDR3 consists of 17 residues. With 8 bases removed from V and 0 bases from J, the gap between germline ends came to 23 bases. CDR3 loop: CASPATGTPKSSYEQYF. CDR3 bases: TGTGCCAGCCCGGCGACAGGGACTCCAAAAAGCTCCTACGAGCAGTACTTC.

This clone was seen ten or more times. With a much larger clone just one base away, this may be a read error. The V and J genes are TRBV11-2 and TRBJ2-7; 7 bases agree with TRBD2. CDR1 is SGHAT and CDR2 is FQNNGV in the germline V gene. The CDR3 has 15 amino acids. This CDR3 is CANSSGGWGTHEQYF. The CDR3 DNA follows: TGTGCCAACAGCTCGGGGGGTTGGGGTACACACGAGCAGTACTTC.

This chain connects TRBV2 to TRBJ2-7; possibly TRBD1 for D (6 bases). This CDR3 spans 13 amino acids. V lost 11 bases, J lost 2 bases, and 16 bases lay in between. Germline V gene sequence: CDR1 SNHLY, CDR2 FYNNEI. The CDR3 protein is CARGVQGAYEQYF. CDR3 DNA sequence: TGTGCCCGCGGCGTACAGGGCGCCTACGAGCAGTACTTC.

This clone came up many times. The chain couples TRBV7-2 to TRBJ2-5; 7 nucleotides match TRBD1. This CDR3 has 15 amino acids. V gave up 5 bases and J gave up 0 bases; unmatched junction bases: 6. Looked up from germline, CDR1 is SGHTA and CDR2 is FQGNSA. The CDR3 DNA follows: TGTGCCAGCAGCCAGCCACAGGGGTACCAAGAGACCCAGTACTTC. This sequence encodes CASSQPQGYQETQYF.

This clone was counted at least ten times. The V call is TRBV5-1, the J call TRBJ2-5; D possibly matches TRBD1 or TRBD2 (5 bases each). The ends were cut back, 2 bases at V and 2 bases at J, with 13 bases in the middle. The germline CDR1 and CDR2 sequences are SGHRS and YFSETQ. This CDR3 is 15 amino acids long. Here the CDR3 DNA reads TGCGCCAGCAGCTTAACGGGGTCAGGGCAAGAGACCCAGTACTTC. This sequence encodes CASSLTGSGQETQYF. Looking up the rest from reference TRBV5-1 and TRBJ2-5 gives the full variable domain: KAGVTQTPRYLIKTRGQQVTLSCSPISGHRSVSWYQQTPGQGLQFLFEYFSETQRNKGNFPGRFSGRQFSNSRSEMNVSTLELGDSALYLCASSLTGSGQETQYFGPGTRLLVL.

This clone was seen many times. The rearrangement links TRBV2 to TRBJ1-1, with D maybe TRBD1 (6 bases). The V and J ends lost 1 base and 10 bases respectively, with 7 bases between them. CDR1 and CDR2 from the germline V gene are SNHLY and FYNNEI. This CDR3 has 11 amino acids. CDR3 region: CASSEGRGAFF. The CDR3 DNA sequence: TGTGCCAGCAGTGAAGGCAGGGGAGCTTTCTTT.

As for this clone: The CDR3 does not end in the conserved phenylalanine or tryptophan, so this is likely a read error. No DNA is shown, since the ends of the CDR3 on it are uncertain; the CDR3 is the one TCRdb lists. The J gene is TRBJ2-1, the V gene TRBV6-9; the table names TRBD1, a call not compared with the DNA. From its first to its last residue, the CDR3 has 11 amino acids. Germline-derived CDR1 and CDR2 are MNHGY and SVAAGI. The CDR3 sequence is CASTPGGKQII.